This TCR beta chain was sequenced for a study of OX40 agonist ivuxolimab in advanced cancers. At cycle 4 day 1, cycle 7 day 1, and baseline, blood was sampled. Sequencing was performed with immunoSEQ multiplex PCR; in TCRdb, only in-frame clones are kept and a portion is missing. This sample has 70,000 to 90,000 clones, with about 88% found just once. In germline, CDR1 is KGHSH, CDR2 LQKENI. CDR3 length: 12 residues. V was pared by 6 bases and J by 5 bases, with 4 bases of the junction left unmatched. This clone occurred a few times. The material sequenced was CD4+ or CD8+ T cells sorted from blood, taken in a trial of the OX40 agonist ivuxolimab. The chain is built from TRBV18 and TRBJ2-7; 7 bases match TRBD1. The sequence was obtained from an adult with an advanced solid tumor such as melanoma, head and neck, liver or kidney cancer. The CDR3 loop is CASSPTGDEQYF. DNA of the CDR3: TGTGCCAGCTCTCCCACAGGGGACGAGCAGTACTTC.